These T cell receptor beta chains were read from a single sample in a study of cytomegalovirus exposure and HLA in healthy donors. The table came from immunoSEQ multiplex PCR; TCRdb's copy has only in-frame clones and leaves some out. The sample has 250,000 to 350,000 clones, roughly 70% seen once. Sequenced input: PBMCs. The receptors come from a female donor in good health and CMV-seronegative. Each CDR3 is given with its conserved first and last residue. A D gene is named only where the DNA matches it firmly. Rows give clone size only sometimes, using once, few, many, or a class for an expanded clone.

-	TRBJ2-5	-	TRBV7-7	CASSPRDGGETQYF	TGTGCCAGCAGCCCGAGAGACGGCGGGGAGACCCAGTACTTC
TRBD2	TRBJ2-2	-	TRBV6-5	CASSMRGATGELFF	TGTGCCAGCAGTATGCGGGGGGCGACCGGGGAGCTGTTTTTT
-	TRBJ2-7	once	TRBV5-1	CASSWNGGEQYF	TGCGCCAGCAGCTGGAACGGAGGCGAGCAGTACTTC
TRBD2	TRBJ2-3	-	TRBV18	CASSPLGLGPTDTQYF	TGTGCCAGCTCACCACTTGGACTAGGGCCCACAGATACGCAGTATTTT
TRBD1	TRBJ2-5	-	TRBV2	CASRERQGPQGETQYF	TGTGCCAGCAGAGAAAGACAGGGGCCCCAAGGGGAGACCCAGTACTTC
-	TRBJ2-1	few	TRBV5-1	CASSLERAGEQFF	TGCGCCAGCAGCTTGGAGCGGGCCGGTGAGCAGTTCTTC
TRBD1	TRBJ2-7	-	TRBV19	CASSIGSGTGGPYEQYF	TGTGCCAGTAGTATAGGTTCCGGGACAGGGGGACCTTACGAGCAGTACTTC
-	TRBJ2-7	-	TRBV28	CASTRAGLYEQYF	TGTGCCAGCACTAGGGCAGGACTCTACGAGCAGTACTTC
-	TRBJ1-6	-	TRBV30	CAWSVAGSNSPLHF	TGTGCCTGGAGTGTGGCGGGTTCTAATTCACCCCTCCACTTT
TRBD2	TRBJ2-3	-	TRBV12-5	CASGFSLLAGAADTQYF	TGTGCTAGTGGTTTTTCCCTTTTAGCGGGAGCGGCAGATACGCAGTATTTT
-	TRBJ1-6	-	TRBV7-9	CASSPQGKVSPLHF	TGTGCCAGCAGCCCCCAGGGAAAGGTTTCACCCCTCCACTTT
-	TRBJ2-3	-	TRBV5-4	CASSLTPTDTQYF	TGTGCCAGCAGCTTGACTCCCACAGATACGCAGTATTTT
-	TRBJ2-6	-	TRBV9	CASSGSPESSGANVLTF	TGTGCCAGCAGCGGGAGCCCTGAGAGCTCTGGGGCCAACGTCCTGACTTTC
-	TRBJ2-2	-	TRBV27	CASKPDSANTGELFF	TGTGCCAGCAAACCGGACAGCGCGAACACCGGGGAGCTGTTTTTT
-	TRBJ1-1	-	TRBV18	CASSPNRNTNTEAFF	TGTGCCAGCTCCCCGAACAGAAATACGAACACTGAAGCTTTCTTT
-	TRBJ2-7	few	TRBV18	CASSGSRGGYEQYF	TGTGCCAGCTCGGGGAGTCGTGGAGGCTACGAGCAGTACTTC
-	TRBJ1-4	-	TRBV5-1	CASSLSGVREKLFF	TGCGCCAGCAGCTTGTCGGGGGTGAGGGAAAAACTGTTTTTT
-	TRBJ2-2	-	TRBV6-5	CASSTEITNTGELFF	TGTGCCAGCAGTACAGAAATAACGAACACCGGGGAGCTGTTTTTT
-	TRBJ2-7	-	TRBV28	CASSSPRLTSYEQYF	TGTGCCAGCAGTTCCCCCCGACTGACCTCCTACGAGCAGTACTTC
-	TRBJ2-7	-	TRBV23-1	CASNPGLPGYEQYF	TGCGCCAGCAACCCAGGCCTGCCCGGCTACGAGCAGTACTTC
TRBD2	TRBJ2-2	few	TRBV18	CASSPLGLAEGANTGELFF	TGTGCCAGCTCACCACTTGGACTAGCGGAAGGAGCGAACACCGGGGAGCTGTTTTTT
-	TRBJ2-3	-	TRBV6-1	CASRVRGQVDTQYF	TGTGCCAGCAGGGTGCGAGGGCAAGTAGATACGCAGTATTTT
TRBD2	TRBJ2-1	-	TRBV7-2	CASRSWTSGYNEQFF	TGTGCCAGCAGGTCCTGGACTAGCGGGTACAATGAGCAGTTCTTC
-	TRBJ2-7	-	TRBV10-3	CAIREDPVYEQYF	TGTGCCATCAGGGAGGATCCGGTCTACGAGCAGTACTTC
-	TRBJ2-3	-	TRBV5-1	CASSSPPLRASTDTQYF	TGCGCCAGCAGCTCCCCGCCCCTCAGGGCCAGCACAGATACGCAGTATTTT
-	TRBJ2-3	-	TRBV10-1	CASSDEEQPSDTQYF	TGCGCCAGCAGTGATGAGGAGCAGCCGTCAGATACGCAGTATTTT
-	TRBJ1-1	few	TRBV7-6	CASSLGLLTEAFF	TGTGCCAGCAGCTTAGGTCTACTCACTGAAGCTTTCTTT
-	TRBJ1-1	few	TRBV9	CASSVAPPGSTEAFF	TGTGCCAGCAGCGTAGCCCCCCCAGGGTCCACTGAAGCTTTCTTT
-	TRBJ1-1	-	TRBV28	CASSSPTGRTEAFF	TGTGCCAGCAGTTCACCAACAGGGCGCACTGAAGCTTTCTTT